These 20 T cell receptor beta chains were all obtained from the same sample, sequenced in a study of CD8+CD57+ T cells in acquired aplastic anemia. The use of genomic DNA as template underpinned the TCR beta VDJ and CDR3 profiling. Each CDR3 protein is one row after TCRdb ran MiXCR on the reads. Of around 200,000 distinct CDR3 sequences listed, roughly half are singletons. The specimen sequenced was sorted CD4+, CD8+, or CD8+CD57+ T cells (not recorded which) from PBMCs. These receptors originate from a human donor in good health, serving as a control.

In this sample, this clonotype turned up many times. This chain joins TRBV3-1 and TRBJ2-7, with 10 bases that match TRBD2. This CDR3 comprises 14 residues. V gave up 4 bases and J gave up 2 bases; unmatched junction bases: 2. Per germline, CDR1 LGHDT and CDR2 YNNKEL (reference sequence). As DNA, the CDR3 is TGTGCCAGCAGCCCCAGCGGGGGGGCCTACGAGCAGTACTTC. Translating gives CASSPSGGAYEQYF.

A word on this clonotype: One end of the junction varies from germline; a read error may be responsible. The chain is built from TRBV7-7 and TRBJ1-5; 8 bases align to TRBD1. CDR1 and CDR2 (germline): SSHAT, FNYEAQ (reference sequence). This CDR3 is built from 13 residues. DNA of the CDR3: TGTGCTAGCAGCTTGACAGGGGTTCAGCCCCAGCATTTT. This translates into CASSLTGVQPQHF.

The chain has TRBV20-1 and TRBJ2-5, with 12 bases aligning to TRBD2. The CDR3 runs to 15 residues. Trimming took 3 bases from V and 2 from J; bases not matched to a gene: 4. Germline V CDR1 and CDR2: DFQATT, SNEGSKA (reference sequence). CDR3 in amino acids: CSARWLAGGQETQYF. Here the CDR3 DNA reads TGCAGTGCTAGGTGGCTAGCGGGGGGGCAAGAGACCCAGTACTTC.

The chain recombines TRBV19 with TRBJ2-5, with a tentative D call TRBD2 (5 bases). The CDR3 is made up of 13 amino acids. Trimming removed 9 bases at V and 2 bases at J, with 13 bases between. CDR1 and CDR2 (germline): LNHDA, SQIVND (reference sequence). The CDR3 coding sequence is TGTGCCAGCAACGGGATGCCGCAAGAGACCCAGTACTTC. Its translation: CASNGMPQETQYF.

The chain has TRBV19 and TRBJ2-1; D is unresolved. There are 9 residues in the CDR3. Germline V gene lookup returns CDR1 LNHDA and CDR2 SQIVND (reference sequence). The V and J ends lost 6 bases and 12 bases respectively, with 6 bases between them. DNA of the CDR3: TGTGCCAGTAGGTCCGGGCAGTTCTTC. It is translated as CASRSGQFF. Based on the CDR3 plus reference TRBV19 and TRBJ2-1, the full variable domain is DGGITQSPKYLFRKEGQNVTLSCEQNLNHDAMYWYRQDPGQGLRLIYYSQIVNDFQKGDIAEGYSVSREKKESFPLTVTSAQKNPTAFYLCASRSGQFFGPGTRLTVL.

About this clonotype itself: A much larger clonotype is one base distant, so this may be a read error. The CDR3 DNA is TGCAGCGTTGTGTGGCGGTACCTCAATGAGCAGTACTTC. Its protein is CSVVWRYLNEQYF. The chain carries TRBV29-1 and TRBJ2-7; D gene ambiguous. The germline V gene encodes CDR1 SQVTM and CDR2 ANQGSEA. This CDR3 has 13 residues. V was shortened by 4 bases and J by 7 bases, with 17 bases between the two germline ends.

CDR3 amino acids: CASHGIAPPCSYEQYF. DNA of the CDR3: TGTGCCAGCCACGGGATTGCACCTCCGTGCTCCTACGAGCAGTACTTC. The chain links TRBV9 to TRBJ2-7, with D possibly being TRBD2 (5 bases). This CDR3 is built from 16 residues. Between the trimmed V and J ends, which lost 7 bases and 0 bases, there was a span of 20 bases. From germline, CDR1 is SGDLS and CDR2 YYNGEE.

As to this clonotype: Because the CDR3 is missing its conserved closing phenylalanine or tryptophan, this is likely a read error. The chain uses TRBV20-1 and TRBJ1-1; D is perhaps TRBD1 (6 bases). This CDR3 comprises 14 residues. Germline CDR1 and CDR2: DFQATT and SNEGSKA (reference sequence). This CDR3 reads CGASLGASNTEAFL. The CDR3 DNA is TGCGGTGCTAGCCTGGGGGCTTCGAACACTGAAGCTTTCCTT.

The V call is TRBV4-3, the J call TRBJ1-2; a possible D gene is TRBD1 (6 bases). Germline V lookup: CDR1 LGHNA, CDR2 YSLEER. Trimming shortened V by 0 bases and J by 3 bases, and 11 bases separated the two germline ends. The CDR3 is 15 amino acids. The CDR3 is CASSQERGRDYGYTF. The CDR3 DNA is TGCGCCAGCAGCCAAGAAAGGGGGAGAGACTATGGCTACACCTTC.

The rearrangement uses TRBV28 and TRBJ1-3; TRBD1 matches at 8 bases. Germline trimming cut 7 bases from V and 7 bases from J; bases unmatched to any gene: 9. The CDR3 consists of 14 residues. Germline CDR1 is MDHEN and CDR2 is SYDVKM. The CDR3 loop is CASNLPTGGNTIYF. The CDR3 DNA reads as TGTGCCAGCAACCTACCTACAGGGGGGAACACCATATATTTT.

The CDR3 DNA is TGCAGCGTCAAGGATGGCTATGGCTACACCTTC. Translated, it gives CSVKDGYGYTF. The chain employs TRBV29-1 and TRBJ1-2; D uncertain. This CDR3 is 11 amino acids long. Trimming took 6 bases from V and 4 from J, leaving 9 bases between them. In germline, CDR1 is SQVTM, CDR2 ANQGSEA.

This clonotype turned up a few times. A much larger clone lies one base from this, so it may be a read error. The J gene is TRBJ1-6, the V gene TRBV2; TRBD1 matches 7 bases. From germline, CDR1 is SNHLY and CDR2 FYNNEI. This CDR3 spans 12 amino acids. The V gene end was trimmed by 7 bases and the J gene end by 8 bases; junction bases not matched to a gene: 2. The CDR3 protein is CASTGQDSPLHF. The CDR3 bases are TGTGCCAGCACCGGACAGGATTCACCCCTCCACTTT.

The V and J genes are TRBV20-1 and TRBJ1-1, with D perhaps matching TRBD1 (5 bases). The CDR3 extends over 14 amino acids. Deletions cut 0 bases from V and 1 base from J, with 9 bases between. CDR1 is DFQATT and CDR2 is SNEGSKA in the germline V gene (reference sequence). CDR3 sequence reads: CSARDGAANTEAFF. In DNA form, the CDR3 reads TGCAGTGCTAGAGACGGGGCCGCGAACACTGAAGCTTTCTTT.

This clonotype was recorded at least ten times. The rearrangement uses TRBV5-1 and TRBJ2-5, with TRBD1 identical over 7 bases. In germline, CDR1 is SGHRS, CDR2 YFSETQ. V shed 4 bases and J 3 bases; nucleotides not matched to a gene: 6. This CDR3 spans 14 amino acids. The CDR3 coding sequence is TGCGCCAGCAGCACCGGACAGGTCGAAGAGACCCAGTACTTC. Translated, it gives CASSTGQVEETQYF.

This clonotype was observed many times. The genes are TRBV11-2 and TRBJ1-3, with D possibly TRBD1 on 6 matching bases. Germline-derived CDR1 and CDR2 are SGHAT and FQNNGV. Trimming shortened V by 5 bases and J by 2 bases, and 13 bases separated the two germline ends. This CDR3 has 15 amino acids. The CDR3 reads CASSGLQGAGNTIYF. CDR3 DNA sequence: TGTGCCAGCAGCGGACTACAGGGAGCTGGAAACACCATATATTTT.

This clonotype has a handful of counts. One base away lies a much larger clone, so this may be a sequencing read error. The gene calls are TRBV7-2 and TRBJ2-2; D unclear. V was trimmed by 5 bases and J by 8 bases, leaving 21 bases between them. The V gene's germline CDR1 is SGHTA and CDR2 FQGNSA. The CDR3 loop spans 16 amino acids. CDR3 nucleotides: TGTGCCAGCAGCACCAGCTTTATAGGGTATACGGGGGAGCTGTTTTTT. Its translation is CASSTSFIGYTGELFF.

This chain uses TRBV25-1 with TRBJ1-2, with a tentative D call TRBD1 (6 bases). Deletions cut 3 bases from V and 7 bases from J, with 15 bases between. The CDR3 extends over 14 amino acids. The germline V gene encodes CDR1 MGHDK and CDR2 SYGVNS. CDR3: CASSDPRTAAGYTF. CDR3 DNA: TGTGCCAGCAGTGACCCAAGGACAGCGGCTGGCTACACCTTC.

The J gene is TRBJ1-4, the V gene TRBV5-1; D uncertain. The V gene's germline CDR1 is SGHRS and CDR2 YFSETQ. Trimming stripped 1 base from V and 0 bases from J, with 4 bases between. The CDR3 is made up of 14 amino acids. The CDR3 protein is CASSLTSTNEKLFF. In DNA, the CDR3 is TGCGCCAGCAGCTTGACCTCAACTAATGAAAAACTGTTTTTT.

This clonotype was observed at least ten times. The chain is built from TRBV18 and TRBJ2-5; the D gene is possibly TRBD2 (5 bases). The germline V gene encodes CDR1 KGHSH and CDR2 LQKENI. V gave up 3 bases and J gave up 2 bases, with 16 bases separating them. The CDR3 spans 16 residues. This CDR3 is CASSPSQFGGQETQYF. In nucleotides, the CDR3 is TGTGCCAGCTCACCCTCCCAATTTGGAGGACAAGAGACCCAGTACTTC. Together with reference TRBV18 and TRBJ2-5, the CDR3 gives the full variable domain: NAGVMQNPRHLVRRRGQEARLRCSPMKGHSHVYWYRQLPEEGLKFMVYLQKENIIDESGMPKERFSAEFPKEGPSILRIQQVVRGDSAAYFCASSPSQFGGQETQYFGPGTRLLVL.

This clonotype was seen many times. The chain joins TRBV9 to TRBJ1-1; 8 positions match TRBD1. CDR1 is SGDLS, CDR2 YYNGEE, per germline. The ends lost 2 bases at V and 7 bases at J; junction bases unmatched: 13. The CDR3 has 16 residues. CDR3 bases: TGTGCCAGCAGCGTCCAGGGGGCCCCGGGGATAAATGAAGCTTTCTTT. Its protein is CASSVQGAPGINEAFF.